Given below is one T cell receptor (beta chain) in context. This clonotype showed up many times. The specificity of this receptor is unknown. Base qualities are not at hand, and no much larger clone is one base apart. The receptor library was made with RACE. The sample was run on a NextSeq 500. Library preparation attached unique molecular identifiers to individual cDNA molecules for quantitative, reproducible TCR counting. Each blood RNA sample was used to sequence both TCR alpha and TCR beta chains. The published analysis was carried out like this. The median number of TCRs per sample was over 85,000, ranging from roughly 23,224 to 690,600. V, J and CDR3 annotation of the TCR reads was carried out using the Decombinator software suite. For the PS versus PT1 abundance plots, all samples were subsampled to the same number of TCRs (28,000). TCRs were defined as expanded if absent before sensitization and observed at least eight times at the 2-week time point. TCRdb reprocessing: public reads trimmed at Q25 with fastp, clones called with MiXCR, in-frame beta chains kept. Rows are combined by CDR3 protein, so each entry shows the most common genes and DNA. TCRdb, rather than the study authors, made the V and J calls. Within this sample are 350,000 to 400,000 distinct CDR3 sequences, with more than 4.5% of them counted one time only. Of the sample, just over 2.5% is held by the ten largest clones.

The source of the sample is a study of human T cells and chemical hapten exposure (dated by TCRdb to the early 2020s). Study-level background: For sensitization, 2% DPC in acetone was applied to a roughly 2 cm by roughly 2 cm area of upper inner arm skin. Patients additionally received weekly therapeutic DPC doses to the scalp throughout the approximately 25-week study period. Libraries were pooled for sequencing, and variation in per-sample TCR yields was attributed mainly to small differences in library volumes within the pool. The mostly female patient cohort included alopecia areata with under or over 50% scalp involvement, alopecia totalis and alopecia universalis. Blood samples were taken from patients before sensitization (week 0) and then at 2, 6 and about 24 weeks after DPC sensitization. Roughly 30 alopecia patients gave blood for TCR sequencing at one to four time points (pre-sensitization, 2, 6 and 24 weeks). Patch testing on the upper back used Finn chambers containing 0.01% DPC, with scoring done after 6 days according to International Contact Dermatitis Research Group standards. This study followed changes in the peripheral blood TCR repertoire in vivo during primary and secondary sensitization of alopecia patients to the hapten diphenylcyclopropenone (DPC).

What the time point label conveys for this sample: pre-sensitization, week 0. The treatment or condition label here, explained by the study, means: therapeutic diphenylcyclopropenone sensitization with weekly scalp DPC. At each patch-test visit, blood was drawn before the patch test was applied. To be eligible, patients had to be aged 18 to 70, diagnosed with alopecia and judged suitable for DPC therapy, while pregnant patients were excluded. Total RNA was isolated from unfractionated whole blood collected in Tempus Blood RNA tubes. General conclusions and limits of the study: Repeated subsampling changed both the strength of the expansion versus patch-test correlation and the threshold at which the correlation became significant. Significantly more large CDR3 similarity clusters were formed by expanded TCRs than by pre-sensitization or healthy control sets, consistent with antigen-driven responses. All patients had alopecia, a presumed autoimmune disease, so their immune response might differ from that of healthy individuals. DPC sensitization did not change the number of TCRs with a frequency above 1 in 1000, and there was no evidence of changes in global repertoire structure. A positive correlation was found between the number of PT1 expanded TCRs and patch test score, with significance reached at thresholds 8, 16 and 32 but not 4.

The junction carries 13 bases between V and J, which are trimmed by 3 bases and 10 bases respectively. From the cysteine through the phenylalanine, the CDR3 covers 13 amino acids. Just CDR3 DNA is preserved here, 39 bases in frame from base 1. From the germline V gene, CDR1 is SGHTA and CDR2 is FQGNSA. Specimen: whole blood, collected in connection with sensitization to the hapten diphenylcyclopropenone (DPC). The sequence was collected from a woman in her 50s with alopecia areata. Some clones in this sample may be carry-over from other donors' samples. The chain was built from TRBV7-2 and TRBJ2-1, with the D gene not confidently named. The sequence in DNA is TGTGCCAGCAGCTTTGGCCCTTTAGAGGAGCAGTTCTTC. It specifies CASSFGPLEEQFF.